This entry lists 15 T cell receptor beta chains sequenced from one sample in a study of blood T cell repertoires in COVID-19. Profiled with immunoSEQ multiplex PCR; TCRdb holds only in-frame clones, not every one. The table has under 400,000 clones, 88% seen once. What was sequenced was PBMCs or T cells enriched from blood (not recorded which). These receptors were collected from a woman in her twenties or thirties who had been exposed to COVID-19.

This clone has only a few counts. This sequence joins TRBV10-1 and TRBJ1-6, with a weak D call TRBD1 (6 bases). Trimming stripped 5 bases from V and 0 bases from J, with 8 bases between. Germline-derived CDR1 and CDR2 are WNHNN and SYGVQD (reference sequence). This CDR3 has 15 residues. The CDR3 nucleotides are TGCGCCAGCAGTCAGGACAGCTCCTATAATTCACCCCTCCACTTT. This codes for CASSQDSSYNSPLHF.

This clone was counted once. The chain links TRBV29-1 to TRBJ2-1; the match to TRBD1 covers 10 bases. With 4 bases clipped from V and 2 bases from J, the junction kept 14 bases outside the gene matches. Germline V gives CDR1 SQVTM, CDR2 ANQGSEA. The CDR3 extends over 18 amino acids. The CDR3 DNA reads as TGCAGCGTTGCCGGGACAGGGGAGGGGCTGTTCACCTACAATGAGCAGTTCTTC. This codes for CSVAGTGEGLFTYNEQFF.

This clone was counted a single time. V is TRBV3-1 (or the pseudogene TRBV3-2) and J is TRBJ1-3; no clear D. The germline V gene has CDR1 LGHDT and CDR2 YNNKEL (reference sequence). V gave up 8 bases and J gave up 0 bases, with 26 bases separating them. CDR3 length: 19 residues. The CDR3 sequence: CASRSQPGSSVASGNTIYF. The CDR3 region has the DNA TGTGCCAGCCGCAGCCAGCCCGGGTCCTCCGTCGCCTCTGGAAACACCATATATTTT.

The V gene is TRBV27, the J gene TRBJ2-1, with 8 bases fitting TRBD2. From germline, CDR1 is MNHEY and CDR2 SMNVEV (reference sequence). The CDR3 runs 17 residues. V shed 0 bases and J 7 bases; nucleotides not matched to a gene: 11. Written as DNA, the CDR3 is TGTGCCAGCAGTTTATCAGGGGCTAGCGGGCTGCTTAATGAGCAGTTCTTC. This codes for CASSLSGASGLLNEQFF.

The rearrangement links TRBV2 to TRBJ2-7; the D gene is possibly TRBD1 (5 bases). V lost 7 bases, J lost 1 base, and 8 bases lay in between. This CDR3 has 12 amino acids. Per germline, CDR1 SNHLY and CDR2 FYNNEI. CDR3: CASIAGSYEQYF. The CDR3 nucleotides read TGTGCCAGCATAGCAGGGTCCTACGAGCAGTACTTC.

The rearrangement uses TRBV7-8 and TRBJ2-1; D possibly corresponds to TRBD2 (6 bases). The CDR3 is 18 amino acids. Germline V CDR1 and CDR2: SGHVS, FQNEAQ. Trimming removed 6 bases at V and 4 bases at J, with 25 bases between. CDR3 region: CASRSRAGGVGGYNEQFF. CDR3 nucleotide sequence: TGTGCCAGCAGATCTAGGGCCGGCGGGGTTGGGGGGTACAATGAGCAGTTCTTC.

This clone appeared a single time. V and J are TRBV19 and TRBJ2-3; TRBD1 aligns across 7 bases. Trimming removed 6 bases from V and 1 base from J; junction bases left unmatched: 4. Germline lookup yields CDR1 LNHDA and CDR2 SQIVND (reference sequence). There are 14 residues in the CDR3. The CDR3, as DNA: TGTGCCAGTAGGGCGCAGGGGGGCACAGATACGCAGTATTTT. Protein sequence: CASRAQGGTDTQYF.

The chain links TRBV18 to TRBJ2-5; maybe TRBD2 (5 bases). The CDR3 runs to 15 residues. The germline CDR1 and CDR2 sequences are KGHSH and LQKENI. V lost 3 bases and J 1 base, leaving 12 bases between the germline ends. The chain's CDR3 is CASSPAGISQETQYF. The CDR3 DNA follows: TGTGCCAGCTCACCTGCGGGTATATCCCAAGAGACCCAGTACTTC.

The CDR3 bases are TGTGCCAGCAGCGTAGGCGGGACAGGGTTTTCCGGGGAGCTGTTTTTT. This translates into CASSVGGTGFSGELFF. This chain uses TRBV9 with TRBJ2-2; TRBD1 agrees at 9 bases. The CDR3 contains 16 residues. CDR1 is SGDLS, CDR2 YYNGEE, per germline. After removal of 0 bases from V and 6 bases from J, the junction contained 6 bases not matched to a gene.

A remark on this clone: Other DNA sequences from this sample encode an identical CDR3 as well. V usage is TRBV28 and J usage is TRBJ2-2; TRBD2 matches 13 bases. With 5 bases clipped from V and 4 bases from J, the junction kept 1 base outside the gene matches. Germline V lookup: CDR1 MDHEN, CDR2 SYDVKM. CDR3 length: 15 amino acids. The CDR3 DNA follows: TGTGCCAGCAGTCGGACTAGCGGGAGCACCGGGGAGCTGTTTTTT. This codes for CASSRTSGSTGELFF. The full variable domain, with the rest looked up from reference TRBV28 and TRBJ2-2, is DVKVTQSSRYLVKRTGEKVFLECVQDMDHENMFWYRQDPGLGLRLIYFSYDVKMKEKGDIPEGYSVSREKKERFSLILESASTNQTSMYLCASSRTSGSTGELFFGEGSRLTVL.

The chain employs TRBV30 and TRBJ2-3; D might be TRBD2 (5 bases). With 2 bases removed from V and 1 base from J, the gap between germline ends came to 10 bases. Looked up from germline, CDR1 is GTSNPN and CDR2 is SVGIG (reference sequence). The CDR3 loop spans 14 amino acids. CDR3 in amino acids: CAWSRNGGTDTQYF. The CDR3 DNA follows: TGTGCCTGGAGTAGGAACGGGGGCACAGATACGCAGTATTTT.

This chain connects TRBV5-1 to TRBJ2-5; 11 bases match TRBD1. The germline V gene has CDR1 SGHRS and CDR2 YFSETQ. CDR3 size: 16 residues. V gave up 3 bases and J gave up 2 bases; unmatched junction bases: 6. CDR3 nucleotide sequence: TGCGCCAGCAGCTCCTCCGGGACAGGGGGACAAGAGACCCAGTACTTC. Protein: CASSSSGTGGQETQYF.

J is TRBJ2-1 and V is TRBV7-3, with 9 bases aligning to TRBD2. Germline trimming cut 4 bases from V and 9 bases from J; bases unmatched to any gene: 7. CDR1 and CDR2 from the germline V gene are SGHTA and FQGTGA. CDR3 size: 14 residues. The CDR3 nucleotides are TGTGCCAGCAGCTCCGGGACTAGCTCCGGTGAGCAGTTCTTC. This gives the protein CASSSGTSSGEQFF.

This rearrangement joins TRBV15 to TRBJ1-5; D perhaps matches TRBD1 (5 bases). Trimming removed 0 bases at V and 5 bases at J, with 11 bases between. Germline CDR1 reads LNHNV; CDR2 reads YYDKDF (reference sequence). The CDR3 covers 15 residues. The CDR3 DNA follows: TGTGCCACCAGCAGAGAAGTCGGAGGGGATCAGCCCCAGCATTTT. As protein: CATSREVGGDQPQHF.

The chain uses TRBV6-5 and TRBJ2-1, with 7 bases identical to TRBD1. Germline V gene lookup returns CDR1 MNHEY and CDR2 SVGAGI. The CDR3 extends over 14 amino acids. Losses at the gene ends were 7 bases for V and 5 bases for J; bases not matched to a gene: 8. This CDR3 is CASNPLDRHNEQFF. The CDR3 nucleotides read TGTGCCAGCAACCCTCTGGACAGGCACAATGAGCAGTTCTTC.